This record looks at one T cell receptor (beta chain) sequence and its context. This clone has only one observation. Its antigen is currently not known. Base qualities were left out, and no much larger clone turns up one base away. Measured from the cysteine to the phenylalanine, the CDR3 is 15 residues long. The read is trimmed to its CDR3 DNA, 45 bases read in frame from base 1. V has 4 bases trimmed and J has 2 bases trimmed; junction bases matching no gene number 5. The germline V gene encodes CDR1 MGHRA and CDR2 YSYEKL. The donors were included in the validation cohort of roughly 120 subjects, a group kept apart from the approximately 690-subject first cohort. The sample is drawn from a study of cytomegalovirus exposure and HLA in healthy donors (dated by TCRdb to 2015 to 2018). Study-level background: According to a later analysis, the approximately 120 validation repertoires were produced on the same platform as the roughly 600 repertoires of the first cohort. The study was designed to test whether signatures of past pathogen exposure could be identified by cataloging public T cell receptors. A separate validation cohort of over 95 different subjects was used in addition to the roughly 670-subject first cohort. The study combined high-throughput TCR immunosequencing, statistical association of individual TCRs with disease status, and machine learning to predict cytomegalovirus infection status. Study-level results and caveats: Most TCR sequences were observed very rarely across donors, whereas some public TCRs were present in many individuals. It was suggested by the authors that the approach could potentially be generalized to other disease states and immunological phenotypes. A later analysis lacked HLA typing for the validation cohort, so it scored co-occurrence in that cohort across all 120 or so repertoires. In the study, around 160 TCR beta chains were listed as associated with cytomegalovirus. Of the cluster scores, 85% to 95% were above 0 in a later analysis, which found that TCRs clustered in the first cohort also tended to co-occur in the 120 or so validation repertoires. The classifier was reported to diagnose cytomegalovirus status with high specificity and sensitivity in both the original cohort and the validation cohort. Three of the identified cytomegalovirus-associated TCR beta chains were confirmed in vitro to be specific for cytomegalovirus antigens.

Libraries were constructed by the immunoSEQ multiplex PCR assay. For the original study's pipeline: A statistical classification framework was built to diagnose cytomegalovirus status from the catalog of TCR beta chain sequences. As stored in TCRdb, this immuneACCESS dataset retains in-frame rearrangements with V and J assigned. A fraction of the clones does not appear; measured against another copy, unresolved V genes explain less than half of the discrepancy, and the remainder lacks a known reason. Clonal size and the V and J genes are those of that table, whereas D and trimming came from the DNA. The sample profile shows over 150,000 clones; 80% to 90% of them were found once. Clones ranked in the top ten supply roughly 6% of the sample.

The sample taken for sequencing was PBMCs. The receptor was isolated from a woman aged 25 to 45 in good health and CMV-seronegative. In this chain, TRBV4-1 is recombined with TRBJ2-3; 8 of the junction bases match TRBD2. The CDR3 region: CASSLTSGFTDTQYF. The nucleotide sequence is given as TGCGCCAGCAGCCTTACTAGCGGCTTCACAGATACGCAGTATTTT.